One sample yielded the 18 T cell receptor beta chains listed below, sequenced in a study of identical twins. TCRdb called the 5' RACE reads again in MiXCR, with one record for every CDR3 protein. The sample contains some 1,700,000 distinct CDR3 sequences, roughly a third of which appear only once. Sequenced sample: cord blood. The receptor set was obtained from a newborn girl in good health.

The chain links TRBV20-1 to TRBJ1-2, with 8 bases lining up with TRBD1. This CDR3 spans 12 amino acids. After removal of 1 base from V and 8 bases from J, the junction contained 3 bases not matched to a gene. CDR1 DFQATT and CDR2 SNEGSKA come from the germline V gene (reference sequence). CDR3 region: CSARGTGSGYTF. The CDR3 nucleotides are TGCAGTGCTAGAGGGACAGGGTCGGGCTACACCTTC.

This clonotype was observed a few times. V and J are TRBV7-9 and TRBJ1-2; D uncertain. The CDR3 contains 13 residues. Per the germline V gene, CDR1 is SEHNR and CDR2 is FQNEAQ (reference sequence). V gave up 2 bases and J gave up 4 bases, with 8 bases separating them. CDR3 residues: CASSLQQSYGYTF. The CDR3 DNA is TGTGCCAGCAGCTTACAACAGAGCTATGGCTACACCTTC.

The V gene is TRBV6-1, the J gene TRBJ2-7, with 9 bases lining up with TRBD2. V shed 6 bases, J shed 0 bases, and the junction held 3 bases outside the gene matches. CDR1 is MNHNS and CDR2 is SASEGT in the germline V gene. This CDR3 has 14 residues. CDR3 nucleotides: TGTGCCAGCAGCAAGCGGGGGGCCTCCTACGAGCAGTACTTC. This encodes CASSKRGASYEQYF.

This clonotype was seen a handful of times. V is TRBV28 and J is TRBJ1-6; TRBD1 matches at 8 bases. Germline lookup yields CDR1 MDHEN and CDR2 SYDVKM. The CDR3 sequence is 15 residues long. The ends lost 8 bases at V and 9 bases at J; junction bases unmatched: 12. CDR3 DNA: TGTGCCAGCCAGCCCCAGGGGGCAAGGTCTTCACCCCTCCACTTT. Translating gives CASQPQGARSSPLHF.

The chain links TRBV6-6 to TRBJ1-5, with D possibly being TRBD1 (6 bases). With 4 bases removed from V and 5 bases from J, the gap between germline ends came to 12 bases. The CDR3 has 14 residues. The germline V gene encodes CDR1 MNHNY and CDR2 SVGAGI (reference sequence). CDR3 region: CASSSVDSYQPQHF. The CDR3 DNA follows: TGTGCCAGCAGTTCCGTGGACAGTTATCAGCCCCAGCATTTT.

DNA for the CDR3: TGTGCCAGCAGCTTCGTCGGGGCCTCCACAGATACGCAGTATTTT. Its translation: CASSFVGASTDTQYF. This rearrangement joins TRBV5-6 to TRBJ2-3; D possibly uses TRBD1 or TRBD2 (5 bases each). The CDR3 has 15 residues. CDR1 SGHDT and CDR2 YYEEEE come from the germline V gene. V dropped 2 bases and J dropped 2 bases, with 12 bases sitting between them.

The V call is TRBV7-9, the J call TRBJ1-6; D gene unclear. The V gene lost 1 base and the J gene lost 7 bases, with 11 bases spanning the gap. Germline V gene data show CDR1 as SEHNR and CDR2 as FQNEAQ (reference sequence). The CDR3 contains 15 residues. This chain's CDR3 is CASSLGRLLNSPLHF. For the CDR3, the DNA is TGTGCCAGCAGCTTAGGTCGGCTGTTAAATTCACCCCTCCACTTT.

This clonotype was recorded a few times. The J gene is TRBJ2-7, the V gene TRBV19; TRBD2 is a possible D gene (6 bases). CDR3 size: 15 residues. Trimming pared 5 bases from V and 4 bases from J, leaving 18 bases between. Germline V gene data show CDR1 as LNHDA and CDR2 as SQIVND (reference sequence). The CDR3 protein is CASSLTNPGGYEQYF. The CDR3 DNA reads TGTGCCAGTAGTCTTACCAACCCCGGAGGGTACGAGCAGTACTTC. Using reference TRBV19 and TRBJ2-7 for the parts outside the CDR3, the full variable domain is DGGITQSPKYLFRKEGQNVTLSCEQNLNHDAMYWYRQDPGQGLRLIYYSQIVNDFQKGDIAEGYSVSREKKESFPLTVTSAQKNPTAFYLCASSLTNPGGYEQYFGPGTRLTVT.

The V and J genes are TRBV6-1 and TRBJ2-1, with D maybe TRBD2 (5 bases). CDR1 and CDR2 (germline): MNHNS, SASEGT. The CDR3 consists of 15 residues. Trimming took 1 base from V and 2 from J, leaving 9 bases between them. CDR3 residues: CASSEGAAAYNEQFF. The CDR3 DNA follows: TGTGCCAGCAGTGAAGGAGCGGCGGCCTACAATGAGCAGTTCTTC.

The rearrangement joins TRBV12-3 or TRBV12-4 to TRBJ2-2; 12 positions agree with TRBD2. J gave up 4 bases and V 6 bases, and 3 bases lay outside the gene matches. The CDR3 sequence is 15 residues long. CDR3 in DNA: TGTGCCAGCAGGGCTAGCGGGAGGGTCACCGGGGAGCTGTTTTTT. Protein product: CASRASGRVTGELFF.

The rearrangement links TRBV19 to TRBJ2-7; TRBD1 aligns across 9 bases. The CDR3 sequence is 14 residues long. Germline trimming cut 3 bases from V and 5 bases from J; bases unmatched to any gene: 5. Looked up from germline, CDR1 is LNHDA and CDR2 is SQIVND (reference sequence). The CDR3 DNA follows: TGTGCCAGTAGTATGGGGGACAGGGTCCACGAGCAGTACTTC. Amino acids: CASSMGDRVHEQYF.

The V and J genes are TRBV20-1 and TRBJ2-1, with TRBD2 matching 11 bases. The CDR3 spans 15 residues. The V gene end was trimmed by 6 bases and the J gene end by 5 bases; junction bases not matched to a gene: 9. Germline lookup yields CDR1 DFQATT and CDR2 SNEGSKA (reference sequence). The CDR3 DNA sequence: TGCAGTGCCCGACGGGCTAGCGGGGGGCACAATGAGCAGTTCTTC. This encodes CSARRASGGHNEQFF.

The chain employs TRBV28 and TRBJ2-1, with a possible D match to TRBD2 (6 bases). Germline values: CDR1 MDHEN, CDR2 SYDVKM. The V end was cut by 4 bases, the J end by 0 bases, with 13 bases between. The CDR3 covers 16 residues. The CDR3, as DNA: TGTGCCAGCAGTTCCCCCGCGGGAAGCTCCTACAATGAGCAGTTCTTC. Translation: CASSSPAGSSYNEQFF.

Concerning this clonotype: An end of the junction does not agree with germline; a read error may underlie this. The chain uses TRBV28 and TRBJ1-1; a weak D match, TRBD1 (5 bases). Germline CDR1 is MDHEN and CDR2 is SYDVKM. The length of the CDR3 is 15 residues. Written as DNA, the CDR3 is TGTGCCAGCATCCCGCAAACGGGGACGGCCACTGAAACTTTCTTT. Residues: CASIPQTGTATETFF.

Only a few counts were recorded for this clonotype. The chain uses TRBV20-1 and TRBJ2-7, with a tentative D call TRBD2 (6 bases). CDR3 length: 16 residues. CDR1 is DFQATT and CDR2 is SNEGSKA in the germline V gene (reference sequence). Trimming took 4 bases from V and 7 from J, leaving 26 bases between them. For the CDR3, the DNA is TGCAGTGCTATTGATGTGCGGGACCACCGTTACAATGAGCAGTACTTC. Its translation is CSAIDVRDHRYNEQYF.

The rearrangement joins TRBV7-9 to TRBJ1-2, with a weak D call TRBD1 (6 bases). The CDR3 sequence is 14 residues long. V lost 7 bases and J lost 4, with 16 bases in between. CDR1 is SEHNR and CDR2 is FQNEAQ in the germline V gene (reference sequence). As DNA, the CDR3 is TGTGCCAGCACCCCGACAGGAAGAGGCTATGGCTACACCTTC. Translation gives CASTPTGRGYGYTF.

The V and J genes are TRBV5-1 and TRBJ2-1; 13 bases match TRBD2. Looked up from germline, CDR1 is SGHRS and CDR2 is YFSETQ. Losses at the gene ends were 4 bases for V and 8 bases for J; bases not matched to a gene: 9. The CDR3 is 16 amino acids. The CDR3 DNA follows: TGCGCCAGCAGCCCCTTGACTAGCGGGAGGTTGGATGAGCAGTTCTTC. It yields the protein CASSPLTSGRLDEQFF.

This clonotype was seen at least ten times. The chain combines TRBV12-3 or TRBV12-4 with TRBJ2-4; TRBD1 agrees at 10 bases. Trimming took 7 bases from V and 1 from J; bases not matched to a gene: 7. This CDR3 contains 16 residues. The CDR3: CASTPKGQGAKNIQYF. The DNA of the CDR3 is TGTGCCAGCACCCCTAAGGGACAGGGGGCCAAAAACATTCAGTACTTC.